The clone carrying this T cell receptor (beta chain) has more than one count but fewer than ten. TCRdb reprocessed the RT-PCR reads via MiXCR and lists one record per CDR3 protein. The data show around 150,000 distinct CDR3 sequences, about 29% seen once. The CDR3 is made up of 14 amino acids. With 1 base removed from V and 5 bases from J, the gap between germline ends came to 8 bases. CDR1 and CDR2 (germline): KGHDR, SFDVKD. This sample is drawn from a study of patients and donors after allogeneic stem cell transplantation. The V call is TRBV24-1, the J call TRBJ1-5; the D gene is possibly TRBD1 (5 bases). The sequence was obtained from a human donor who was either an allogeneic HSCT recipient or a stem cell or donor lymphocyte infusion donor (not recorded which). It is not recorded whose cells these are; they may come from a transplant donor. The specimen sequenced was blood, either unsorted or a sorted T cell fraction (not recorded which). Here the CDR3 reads CATSDFDRHQPQHF. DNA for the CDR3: TGTGCCACCAGTGATTTCGACAGACATCAGCCCCAGCATTTT.